This T cell receptor beta chain was captured by sequencing in a study of PD-L1 blockade in urothelial cancer. The table came from immunoSEQ multiplex PCR; TCRdb's copy has only in-frame clones and leaves some out. The repertoire holds around 66,000 clones, more than 80% seen once, with roughly 1.6% in the top ten. This sample's time point: pretreatment peripheral blood. This CDR3 spans 14 amino acids. Germline V lookup: CDR1 LNHDA, CDR2 SQIVND (reference sequence). With 10 bases clipped from V and 2 bases from J, the junction kept 8 bases outside the gene matches. This sequence joins TRBV19 and TRBJ1-1; TRBD1 aligns across 9 bases. This sample comprised PBMCs, obtained around atezolizumab (anti-PD-L1) treatment. This sequence originates from a man between 65 and 85 years old with urothelial cancer. The CDR3 sequence is CATLNRGRNTEAFF. The CDR3 DNA is TGTGCCACCCTTAACAGGGGGCGAAACACTGAAGCTTTCTTT.